The T cell receptor (beta chain) described here comes from a study of long-term antiretroviral therapy in people with HIV. Study background: The earliest samples came about a decade before the 2015 immediate-ART recommendation. Whole-study findings and limits: Clonotypes expanded prior to ART showed repertoire dominance at all sampled time points. ART preceded a rise in diversity that nonetheless stayed lower than in transplant donor controls.

A v3.0 immunoSEQ assay was performed at survey level. Sequencing used immunoSEQ multiplex PCR; TCRdb keeps in-frame clones, though not all of them. Of roughly 17,000 clones detected, 75% to 85% appear once; the ten largest clones hold 6.5% to 10%. Inclusion required at least two post-ART and at least one pre-ART PBMC samples. J lost 1 base, V lost 0 bases, and 2 bases had no gene match. This CDR3 is 15 amino acids long. The V gene's germline CDR1 is SGHRS and CDR2 YFSETQ. To note about this clone: Its antigen is not identified.

Material: unsorted PBMCs, obtained at the start of antiretroviral therapy. The chain carries TRBV5-1 and TRBJ1-1; 8 nucleotides line up with TRBD1. The TCR sequence derives from a man under 40 with HIV. CDR3: CASSLGGQANTEAFF. The CDR3 DNA follows: TGCGCCAGCAGCTTGGGGGGACAGGCGAACACTGAAGCTTTCTTT.